The rows below give T cell receptor beta chains drawn from one sample of a study of CXCR3-negative and CXCR3-positive naive CD8 T cells. TCRdb reanalyzed the 5' RACE reads, giving one entry per CDR3 protein sequence and no DNA. This sample contains tens of thousands of distinct CDR3 sequences. Sample: naive CXCR3- CD8+ T cells from blood. The receptors come from a human donor in good health. Some clones in this sample may be carry-over from other donors' samples. CDR3s include the opening cysteine and the closing phenylalanine or tryptophan.

TRBV25-1	TRBJ2-7	CASREPGQGAYEQYF
TRBV12-3/TRBV12-4	TRBJ2-1	CASRTTGLAGYGEQFF
TRBV6-2/TRBV6-3	TRBJ2-1	CASSVDHSYNEQFF
TRBV7-2	TRBJ2-7	CASSSLAGRGYEQYF
TRBV6-1	TRBJ2-7	CASSTGLGYEQYF
TRBV4-1	TRBJ2-1	CASSQETGGYNEQFF
TRBV9	TRBJ2-3	CASSVPVDSSGPLADTQYF
TRBV11-2	TRBJ2-1	CASSLPLQEQFF
TRBV6-1	TRBJ1-1	CASIETGGGEAFF
TRBV7-9	TRBJ2-7	CASSLGNRGHEQYF
TRBV7-6	TRBJ2-5	CASSPEGNLQYF
TRBV7-9	TRBJ1-2	CASSSLLGHHGGYTF
TRBV21-1	TRBJ2-7	CASSKRRLPFAEQYF
TRBV7-9	TRBJ2-2	CASTPREENTGELFF
TRBV7-9	TRBJ2-7	CASSWGESEQYF
TRBV29-1	TRBJ2-1	CGVTPGTSGRSSYNEQFF
TRBV29-1	TRBJ1-1	CSVQGAQTEAFF
TRBV4-3	TRBJ2-7	CASSQETPRSLFYEQYF
TRBV13	TRBJ1-2	CATGSGRSDGYTF
TRBV6-6	TRBJ2-7	CASSYYVSYEQYF
TRBV6-6	TRBJ2-6	CASRSGGQSSGANVLTF
TRBV5-4	TRBJ2-1	CASSYRVSYNEQFF
TRBV28	TRBJ2-3	CASSPLFDRVGSSQYF
TRBV7-2	TRBJ1-2	CASSFGTGRDYTF
TRBV12-3/TRBV12-4	TRBJ2-1	CASSSAGYNEQFF
TRBV15	TRBJ2-6	CATSRDSGTGANVLTF
TRBV20-1	TRBJ2-1	CSATGLAGGPYNEQFF
TRBV6-2/TRBV6-3	TRBJ1-5	CATEPEYSNQPQHF
TRBV7-9	TRBJ1-4	CASSPSQGNEKLFF